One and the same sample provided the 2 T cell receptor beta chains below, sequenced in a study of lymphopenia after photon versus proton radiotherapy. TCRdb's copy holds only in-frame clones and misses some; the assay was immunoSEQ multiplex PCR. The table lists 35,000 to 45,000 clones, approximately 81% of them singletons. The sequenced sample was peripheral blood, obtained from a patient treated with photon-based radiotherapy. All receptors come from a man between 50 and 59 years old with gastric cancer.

The CDR3 DNA reads as TGTGCCAGCAGCGGGAGGGCCTACAATGAGCAGTTCTTC. Its translation is CASSGRAYNEQFF. The chain couples TRBV27 to TRBJ2-1; 8 nucleotides match TRBD2. The germline gives CDR1 MNHEY, CDR2 SMNVEV (reference sequence). With V trimmed by 6 bases and J by 2 bases, 0 bases remained unmatched. This CDR3 is built from 13 residues.

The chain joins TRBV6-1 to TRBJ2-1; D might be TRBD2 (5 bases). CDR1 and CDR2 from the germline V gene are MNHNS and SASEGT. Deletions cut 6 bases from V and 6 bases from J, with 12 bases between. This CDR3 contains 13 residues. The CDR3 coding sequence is TGTGCCAGCAGACTAGATGGTTTCAATGAGCAGTTCTTC. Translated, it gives CASRLDGFNEQFF.